Given below is one T cell receptor beta chain in context. Its antigen remains unknown. In preparing the TRB cDNA libraries, 5' RACE with UMI labels was used. After re-calling the 5' RACE reads, TCRdb lists one entry per CDR3 protein, DNA absent. This sample's clone table lists tens of thousands of distinct CDR3 sequences. This record belongs to a study of CXCR3-negative and CXCR3-positive naive CD8 T cells. General study findings and limits: Whereas memory cells differed, naive CXCR3-negative and CXCR3-positive cells shared similar TRBV-TRBJ usage. TRB CDR3s were more hydrophobic in CXCR3-positive than in CXCR3-negative naive cells.

Sorts performed in triplicate captured 250,000 to 350,000 cells each from every CD8+ T cell subset. The clonotype comes from a human donor in good health. Some clones in this sample may be carry-over from other donors' samples. Sequencing was carried out using naive CXCR3- CD8+ T cells from blood. Specified subset: CD45RO-CCR7+CD27+CD95- naive CD8+ T cells lacking CXCR3 (TNR3-).

The CDR3 region is CSARDPADLYEQYF. J is TRBJ2-7 and V is TRBV20-1. Germline values: CDR1 DFQATT, CDR2 SNEGSKA (reference sequence). This CDR3 contains 14 residues.